Below, one T cell receptor (beta chain) is given with its context. Original data processing: In the immunoSEQ data, sequences were junction-only and lacked quality scores, so filtering differed. The protocol was immunoSEQ multiplex PCR, while the TCRdb copy is restricted to in-frame clones and leaves out a portion. V and J calls and clone size are given by that table; D and trimming were obtained from the DNA. The sample records 2 million to 2.5 million clones, roughly 92% being singletons. This sample was included in a study of shared clonotypes between healthy human individuals. Overall study context: Donor ages ranged 18 to 49 years: two women, a few men. Three plates were used per donor for CD4 naive, three for CD4 memory, two for CD8 naive and one for CD8 memory.

All the donors were Caucasian adults who lived in Nashville, Tennessee. V shed 2 bases and J shed 6 bases, with 5 bases lying between them. Germline V lookup: CDR1 GTSNPN, CDR2 SVGIG (reference sequence). CDR3 length: 11 amino acids. This chain connects TRBV30 to TRBJ2-1; D is undetermined. The receptor comes from a man between 18 and 35 years old in good health. Some clones in this sample may be carry-over from other donors' samples. Input material: naive CD4+ T cells from PBMCs. Subset here: CD45RA+ positively selected. This CDR3 is CAWSYGNEQFF. The CDR3 DNA sequence: TGTGCCTGGAGTTATGGCAATGAGCAGTTCTTC.